The 16 T cell receptor beta chains below all came from one sample that was sequenced in a study of T cell repertoires in cytomegalovirus infection (dated by TCRdb to the late 2010s). TCRdb names Illumina HiSeq 1500 as the instrument used. TCRdb reran the public reads through fastp at Q25 and MiXCR, keeping productive beta chains. Every distinct CDR3 protein forms one entry, paired with its most common genes and DNA. This sample lists about 250,000 distinct CDR3 sequences; over 15% were detected once. About half of the sample is in the top ten clones. Sequenced: CD8+ T cells from PBMCs. These receptors were obtained from a human donor in good health (CMV status not recorded). Some clones in this sample may be carry-over from other donors' samples.

The chain links TRBV12-3 or TRBV12-4 to TRBJ2-1; 9 bases align to TRBD1. The J segment lost 6 bases and the V segment lost 7 bases, leaving 16 bases of the junction unmatched. The CDR3 runs 17 residues. CDR3 DNA sequence: TGTGCCAGCAAACCGGACAGGGGAGAGTGGCGCCGCAATGAGCAGTTCTTC. Translated, it gives CASKPDRGEWRRNEQFF.

This clonotype was recorded many times. The chain employs TRBV27 and TRBJ1-3; D unresolved. Deletions cut 3 bases from V and 2 bases from J, with 5 bases between. The CDR3 is 13 residues long. Per the germline V gene, CDR1 is MNHEY and CDR2 is SMNVEV (reference sequence). The CDR3 region has the DNA TGTGCCAGCAGTTTGAATACTGGAAACACCATATATTTT. It codes for CASSLNTGNTIYF.

Here the CDR3 reads CSVTGSSYEQYF. Here the CDR3 DNA reads TGCAGCGTGACAGGGAGCTCCTACGAGCAGTACTTC. The V and J genes are TRBV29-1 and TRBJ2-7; TRBD1 aligns across 7 bases. Trimming removed 6 bases from V and 0 bases from J; junction bases left unmatched: 2. The length of the CDR3 is 12 residues. The germline gives CDR1 SQVTM, CDR2 ANQGSEA.

This clonotype has a handful of counts. This rearrangement joins TRBV19 to TRBJ1-1, with TRBD1 identical over 7 bases. J lost 5 bases, V lost 3 bases, and 6 bases had no gene match. From germline, CDR1 is LNHDA and CDR2 SQIVND (reference sequence). CDR3 size: 14 residues. CDR3 residues: CASSIRQGGTEAFF. The CDR3 DNA reads TGTGCCAGTAGTATCAGACAGGGTGGAACTGAAGCTTTCTTT. The complete variable domain, with remaining parts taken from reference TRBV19 and TRBJ1-1, reads DGGITQSPKYLFRKEGQNVTLSCEQNLNHDAMYWYRQDPGQGLRLIYYSQIVNDFQKGDIAEGYSVSREKKESFPLTVTSAQKNPTAFYLCASSIRQGGTEAFFGQGTRLTVV.

This clonotype was picked up a small number of times. This sequence joins TRBV27 and TRBJ1-2; 8 nucleotides agree with TRBD1. Losses at the gene ends were 6 bases for V and 4 bases for J; bases not matched to a gene: 4. This CDR3 region has 13 residues. Germline V gene data show CDR1 as MNHEY and CDR2 as SMNVEV (reference sequence). CDR3 sequence (DNA): TGTGCCAGCAGAGAGACAGGGGCCTATGGCTACACCTTC. It yields the protein CASRETGAYGYTF.

This clonotype was recorded a few times. CDR3 sequence (DNA): TGTGCCAGCAGCTTAACGGCTAGTCGACGCACAGATACGCAGTATTTT. It translates to CASSLTASRRTDTQYF. The rearrangement joins TRBV7-3 to TRBJ2-3; no clear D gene. Trimming took 0 bases from V and 1 from J, leaving 11 bases between them. The CDR3 sequence is 16 residues long. The V gene's germline CDR1 is SGHTA and CDR2 FQGTGA.

The CDR3, as DNA: TGCAGTGCTAGGGCCCCGGGGCCGAGCACAGATACGCAGTATTTT. This translates into CSARAPGPSTDTQYF. This chain connects TRBV20-1 to TRBJ2-3; D possibly uses TRBD1 or TRBD2 (5 bases each). The CDR3 has 15 residues. Germline CDR1 is DFQATT and CDR2 is SNEGSKA (reference sequence). V dropped 3 bases and J dropped 0 bases, with 13 bases sitting between them.

The sample holds a few counts of this clonotype. The gene calls are TRBV5-1 and TRBJ1-1; D is unresolved. Trimming removed 1 base at V and 1 base at J, with 8 bases between. CDR1 and CDR2 from the germline V gene are SGHRS and YFSETQ. This CDR3 contains 14 residues. CDR3 coding DNA: TGCGCCAGCAGCTTGTTTACTACGAACACTGAAGCTTTCTTT. Encoded protein: CASSLFTTNTEAFF. The variable domain in full, completed from reference TRBV5-1 and TRBJ1-1, reads KAGVTQTPRYLIKTRGQQVTLSCSPISGHRSVSWYQQTPGQGLQFLFEYFSETQRNKGNFPGRFSGRQFSNSRSEMNVSTLELGDSALYLCASSLFTTNTEAFFGQGTRLTVV.

Many counts were recorded for this clonotype. The J gene is TRBJ2-3, the V gene TRBV7-2, with 10 bases matching TRBD2. The germline V gene has CDR1 SGHTA and CDR2 FQGNSA. The CDR3 covers 19 residues. Unmatched junction bases numbered 15, after V lost 5 bases and J lost 1 base. This CDR3 is CASSPRGSLAGARTDTQYF. CDR3 DNA sequence: TGTGCCAGCAGCCCCCGAGGGAGCCTAGCGGGGGCCCGCACAGATACGCAGTATTTT.

The rearrangement uses TRBV4-1 and TRBJ1-5, with TRBD1 identical over 7 bases. This CDR3 comprises 15 residues. V shed 2 bases, J shed 4 bases, and the junction held 5 bases outside the gene matches. Germline V gene data show CDR1 as MGHRA and CDR2 as YSYEKL. The CDR3 bases are TGCGCCAGCAGCCAATCGGGACAGCTAAATCAGCCCCAGCATTTT. Translating it yields CASSQSGQLNQPQHF.

This clonotype was observed a few times. The rearrangement links TRBV20-1 to TRBJ2-1; TRBD2 might be the D (5 bases). In germline, CDR1 is DFQATT, CDR2 SNEGSKA (reference sequence). Trimming took off 0 bases at V and 6 bases at J, with 30 bases between the two ends. The CDR3 is 20 amino acids. The DNA for the CDR3 is TGCAGTGCTAGAGATGACATCCCCCAAGGAGGCGTAAAGTGGAGCAATGAGCAGTTCTTC. Translated: CSARDDIPQGGVKWSNEQFF.

This clonotype appeared a few times. V and J are TRBV2 and TRBJ2-2, with 11 bases identical to TRBD2. V shed 3 bases, J shed 5 bases, and the junction held 2 bases outside the gene matches. Germline V CDR1 and CDR2: SNHLY, FYNNEI. The CDR3 totals 15 residues. CDR3 sequence: CASSDLAGGTGELFF. DNA for the CDR3: TGTGCCAGCAGTGATCTAGCGGGGGGAACCGGGGAGCTGTTTTTT.

V usage is TRBV6-5 and J usage is TRBJ1-2; the D is unclear. The CDR3 has 16 amino acids. V was cut by 5 bases and J by 2 bases, with 18 bases left in between. Germline assignment: CDR1 MNHEY and CDR2 SVGAGI. This CDR3 reads CASSPLVSEGNYGYTF. The CDR3 region has the DNA TGTGCCAGCAGTCCCCTAGTGAGCGAAGGGAACTATGGCTACACCTTC.

In its sample, this clonotype was seen a few times. The CDR3 region has the DNA TGTGCCAGCAGCGCGTCCGACAGGGGGCGAATTGGAGAGCAGTACTTC. Protein product: CASSASDRGRIGEQYF. The rearrangement uses TRBV5-6 and TRBJ2-7; 10 bases agree with TRBD1. CDR1 SGHDT and CDR2 YYEEEE come from the germline V gene. J gave up 7 bases and V 4 bases, and 14 bases lay outside the gene matches. There are 16 residues in the CDR3. Complete variable domain (other parts from reference TRBV5-6 and TRBJ2-7): DAGVTQSPTHLIKTRGQQVTLRCSPKSGHDTVSWYQQALGQGPQFIFQYYEEEERQRGNFPDRFSGHQFPNYSSELNVNALLLGDSALYLCASSASDRGRIGEQYFGPGTRLTVT.

This clonotype was seen only a few times. J is TRBJ1-2 and V is TRBV12-3 or TRBV12-4; 7 nucleotides align to TRBD1. CDR3 length: 15 amino acids. V lost 5 bases and J lost 4; bases outside the gene matches: 10. This CDR3 is CASSQNEGGFYGYTF. The CDR3 nucleotides read TGTGCCAGCAGTCAAAACGAAGGGGGCTTCTATGGCTACACCTTC.

The chain is built from TRBV10-3 and TRBJ2-3, with a tentative D call TRBD2 (7 bases). Between the trimmed V and J ends, which lost 9 bases and 0 bases, there was a span of 19 bases. The CDR3 runs 16 residues. Germline V gene data show CDR1 as ENHRY and CDR2 as SYGVKD. The DNA of the CDR3 is TGTGCCATATCTAATCCGGGGGGCCCTAGCACAGATACGCAGTATTTT. Translation gives CAISNPGGPSTDTQYF.